A selection of T cell receptor beta chains follows, all from one sample in a study of blood T cell repertoires in COVID-19. Here immunoSEQ multiplex PCR was the method, and the copy in TCRdb shows in-frame clones only, minus some. Of about 92,000 clones listed, roughly 80% were seen once; the top ten hold about 9.4%. Input material: peripheral blood. Receptor source: a woman in her 70s with acute or convalescent COVID-19. Each CDR3 is given with its conserved first and last residue. Each record gives: V gene, clone size, CDR3 protein. The size field is filled for only some rows; it gives once, few, many or a size class.

>TRBV11-1|-
CASSLGSPLGYGYTF
>TRBV7-9|once
CASSLLGLAGYNEQFF
>TRBV5-5|-
CASSLDPGVGYGYTF
>TRBV11-3|-
CASSLGGGGSTDTQYF
>TRBV5-1|-
CASSHRDNGSPLHF
>TRBV28|-
CASREIRGLGVAEAFF
>TRBV14|few
CASRAGTGATEAFF
>TRBV9|once
CASSVLGGNSYEQYF
>TRBV19|-
CASSITGQGFNQPQHF
>TRBV5-1|once
CASSLDGTSGYNEQFF
>TRBV5-1|-
CASTGTGTNTGELFF
>TRBV7-2|-
CASSLDSNPNEKLFF